These 22 T cell receptor beta chains came from one sample sequenced in a study of blood T cell repertoires in COVID-19. Some clones are missing from TCRdb's copy, which holds only in-frame ones; the method was immunoSEQ multiplex PCR. The data contain 250,000 or so clones, 83% of them singletons. The sequencing input was PBMCs or T cells enriched from blood (not recorded which). The receptor set was obtained from a middle-aged woman who had been exposed to COVID-19.

Only one count was recorded for this clone. CDR3 nucleotides: TGTGCCAGCAGTACTGGGACTGACTATGGCTACACCTTC. Translating it yields CASSTGTDYGYTF. The chain uses TRBV12-3 or TRBV12-4 and TRBJ1-2; D perhaps matches TRBD1 (5 bases). This CDR3 contains 13 residues. Trimming took 5 bases from V and 3 from J, leaving 10 bases between them.

This chain links TRBV3-1 (or the pseudogene TRBV3-2) with TRBJ2-3; 10 nucleotides line up with TRBD2. CDR1 is LGHDT, CDR2 YNNKEL, per germline (reference sequence). Unmatched junction bases numbered 2, after V lost 4 bases and J lost 4 bases. The CDR3 loop spans 14 amino acids. Written as DNA, the CDR3 is TGTGCCAGCAGCCGAGCGGGGGGGCCAGATACGCAGTATTTT. It yields the protein CASSRAGGPDTQYF.

The chain couples TRBV7-2 to TRBJ2-2, with TRBD1 matching over 7 bases. The CDR3 totals 16 residues. The germline gives CDR1 SGHTA, CDR2 FQGNSA. Trimming took 3 bases from V and 2 from J; bases not matched to a gene: 6. CDR3 amino acids: CASSFIRDSNTGELFF. The CDR3 DNA follows: TGTGCCAGCAGCTTCATCCGGGACAGCAACACCGGGGAGCTGTTTTTT. Filled out from reference TRBV7-2 and TRBJ2-2, the complete variable domain reads GAGVSQSPSNKVTEKGKDVELRCDPISGHTALYWYRQSLGQGLEFLIYFQGNSAPDKSGLPSDRFSAERTGGSVSTLTIQRTQQEDSAVYLCASSFIRDSNTGELFFGEGSRLTVL.

This chain connects TRBV9 to TRBJ1-5; D not certain. Germline V gene sequence: CDR1 SGDLS, CDR2 YYNGEE. CDR3 length: 13 amino acids. V dropped 2 bases and J dropped 4 bases, with 7 bases sitting between them. This CDR3 is CASSVGVNQPQHF. As DNA, the CDR3 is TGTGCCAGCAGCGTCGGGGTAAATCAGCCCCAGCATTTT.

The chain combines TRBV5-1 with TRBJ2-3; 8 positions match TRBD2. The CDR3 extends over 16 amino acids. The V and J ends lost 3 bases and 3 bases, in that order; junction bases with no gene match: 9. Germline loops: CDR1 SGHRS, CDR2 YFSETQ. For the CDR3, the DNA is TGCGCCAGCAGCTCAGACCCGGGGGGGCGGACAGATACGCAGTATTTT. Amino acids: CASSSDPGGRTDTQYF.

The rearrangement uses TRBV5-4 and TRBJ2-1, with 8 bases fitting TRBD2. CDR1 and CDR2 from the germline V gene are SGHNT and YYREEE (reference sequence). V shed 4 bases, J shed 1 base, and the junction held 4 bases outside the gene matches. CDR3 length equals 15 residues. The CDR3 is CASSIGGASYNEQFF. In nucleotides, the CDR3 is TGTGCCAGCAGCATCGGGGGGGCGTCCTACAATGAGCAGTTCTTC.

The rearrangement joins TRBV6-1 to TRBJ2-1; 9 bases align to TRBD2. CDR1 and CDR2 from the germline V gene are MNHNS and SASEGT. V shed 4 bases and J 5 bases; nucleotides not matched to a gene: 9. The CDR3 has 16 amino acids. The CDR3 is CASSGRRGGINNEQFF. The CDR3 nucleotides read TGTGCCAGCAGTGGTCGGCGGGGGGGTATTAACAATGAGCAGTTCTTC.

The V call is TRBV5-1, the J call TRBJ1-1; 7 bases are shared with TRBD1. This CDR3 has 12 amino acids. The V gene end was trimmed by 6 bases and the J gene end by 5 bases; junction bases not matched to a gene: 4. The V gene's germline CDR1 is SGHRS and CDR2 YFSETQ. In DNA, the CDR3 is TGCGCCAGCACCATGACAGGGACTGAAGCTTTCTTT. Amino acid sequence: CASTMTGTEAFF.

V and J are TRBV5-1 and TRBJ1-2; D may be TRBD1 (5 bases). V was trimmed by 3 bases and J by 0 bases, leaving 15 bases between them. The V gene's germline CDR1 is SGHRS and CDR2 YFSETQ. The CDR3 covers 16 residues. The CDR3 sequence is CASSSAVQGTNYGYTF. In DNA, the CDR3 is TGCGCCAGCAGCTCGGCGGTCCAGGGAACTAACTATGGCTACACCTTC. Looking up the rest from reference TRBV5-1 and TRBJ1-2 gives the full variable domain: KAGVTQTPRYLIKTRGQQVTLSCSPISGHRSVSWYQQTPGQGLQFLFEYFSETQRNKGNFPGRFSGRQFSNSRSEMNVSTLELGDSALYLCASSSAVQGTNYGYTFGSGTRLTVV.

This clone has only a few counts. The J gene is TRBJ1-1, the V gene TRBV9; D unclear. Germline-derived CDR1 and CDR2 are SGDLS and YYNGEE. Deletions cut 0 bases from V and 4 bases from J, with 16 bases between. The CDR3 totals 16 residues. This CDR3 reads CASSVDRGGSGTEAFF. CDR3 coding DNA: TGTGCCAGCAGCGTAGATCGGGGAGGGTCCGGCACTGAAGCTTTCTTT. The full variable domain, with the rest looked up from reference TRBV9 and TRBJ1-1, is DSGVTQTPKHLITATGQRVTLRCSPRSGDLSVYWYQQSLDQGLQFLIQYYNGEERAKGNILERFSAQQFPDLHSELNLSSLELGDSALYFCASSVDRGGSGTEAFFGQGTRLTVV.

This chain uses TRBV11-2 with TRBJ1-1; TRBD1 might be the D (6 bases). Trimming took 7 bases from V and 6 from J, leaving 18 bases between them. The CDR3 totals 14 residues. Germline V gene lookup returns CDR1 SGHAT and CDR2 FQNNGV. The CDR3 loop is CASTTIKTGPEAFF. CDR3 sequence (DNA): TGTGCCAGCACCACGATAAAGACAGGTCCTGAAGCTTTCTTT.

The V and J genes are TRBV7-9 and TRBJ1-2, with 10 bases aligning to TRBD1. In germline, CDR1 is SEHNR, CDR2 FQNEAQ (reference sequence). V lost 4 bases and J lost 7; bases outside the gene matches: 6. The length of the CDR3 is 14 residues. The CDR3: CASSYGQGVSGYTF. The DNA for the CDR3 is TGTGCCAGCAGCTACGGACAGGGGGTGAGTGGCTACACCTTC.

The chain joins TRBV7-8 to TRBJ2-7, with 7 bases fitting TRBD1. Germline loops: CDR1 SGHVS, CDR2 FQNEAQ. V lost 1 base to trimming and J lost 4 bases; unmatched junction nucleotides: 4. CDR3 length: 14 amino acids. The CDR3 here is CASSLVQGNYEQYF. The CDR3 DNA follows: TGTGCCAGCAGCTTAGTACAGGGGAATTACGAGCAGTACTTC.

The chain carries TRBV4-1 and TRBJ2-7, with 8 bases aligning to TRBD2. Germline trimming cut 2 bases from V and 4 bases from J; bases unmatched to any gene: 7. The length of the CDR3 is 15 residues. CDR1 is MGHRA, CDR2 YSYEKL, per germline. The CDR3 reads CASSQRTGGVYEQYF. The CDR3 region has the DNA TGCGCCAGCAGCCAACGGACGGGGGGGGTTTACGAGCAGTACTTC.

This chain connects TRBV10-3 to TRBJ1-3; possible D gene TRBD1, 5 bases. The CDR3 runs 15 residues. Germline V CDR1 and CDR2: ENHRY, SYGVKD. With 3 bases removed from V and 0 bases from J, the gap between germline ends came to 9 bases. The CDR3 is CAISDTGLSGNTIYF. As DNA, the CDR3 is TGTGCCATCAGTGATACAGGTCTCTCTGGAAACACCATATATTTT.

The chain couples TRBV7-9 to TRBJ2-3; D may be TRBD1 (5 bases). CDR1 and CDR2 (germline): SEHNR, FQNEAQ (reference sequence). V lost 1 base and J lost 0, with 11 bases in between. This CDR3 is built from 16 residues. CDR3: CASSLDSGPSTDTQYF. In DNA form, the CDR3 reads TGTGCCAGCAGCTTAGATTCAGGGCCGAGCACAGATACGCAGTATTTT.

The V gene is TRBV5-1, the J gene TRBJ1-1, with 9 nucleotides matching TRBD1. The CDR3 length is 14 residues. The J segment lost 2 bases and the V segment lost 4 bases, leaving 3 bases of the junction unmatched. CDR1 SGHRS and CDR2 YFSETQ come from the germline V gene. The CDR3 sequence: CASSRTGDNTEAFF. CDR3 nucleotides: TGCGCCAGCAGCCGGACAGGGGATAACACTGAAGCTTTCTTT.

The rearrangement joins TRBV19 to TRBJ2-5; 9 bases are shared with TRBD1. Germline values: CDR1 LNHDA, CDR2 SQIVND (reference sequence). The V segment lost 6 bases and the J segment 5 bases; nucleotides outside the gene matches: 13. The CDR3 has 16 amino acids. The CDR3 region is CASRLRYRGRGETQYF. CDR3 sequence (DNA): TGTGCCAGTAGACTCCGGTACAGGGGGCGTGGGGAGACCCAGTACTTC.

V is TRBV7-2 and J is TRBJ1-1; the D gene is possibly TRBD1 (5 bases). This CDR3 is built from 14 residues. Trimming shortened V by 5 bases and J by 1 base, and 11 bases separated the two germline ends. CDR1 and CDR2 (germline): SGHTA, FQGNSA. CDR3 region: CASSQGGSNTEAFF. CDR3 DNA: TGTGCCAGCAGCCAGGGTGGATCGAACACTGAAGCTTTCTTT.

CDR3 sequence: CASSVATGGPYQETQYF. In nucleotides, the CDR3 is TGTGCCAGCAGCGTAGCTACGGGGGGGCCGTACCAAGAGACCCAGTACTTC. The chain links TRBV9 to TRBJ2-5; 8 positions agree with TRBD2. The CDR3 loop spans 17 amino acids. Germline CDR1 and CDR2: SGDLS and YYNGEE. V was clipped by 0 bases and J by 0 bases; unmatched bases: 7.

V gene TRBV7-9 combines with J gene TRBJ1-1, with unresolved D. This CDR3 contains 14 residues. Trimming pared 3 bases from V and 1 base from J, leaving 9 bases between. CDR1 and CDR2 from the germline V gene are SEHNR and FQNEAQ (reference sequence). The CDR3 loop reads CASSFEVGNTEAFF. The CDR3 DNA reads as TGTGCCAGCAGCTTTGAGGTTGGGAACACTGAAGCTTTCTTT.

The V and J genes are TRBV4-2 and TRBJ1-1, with TRBD1 identical over 8 bases. Losses at the gene ends were 0 bases for V and 7 bases for J; bases not matched to a gene: 7. The CDR3 consists of 15 residues. CDR1 and CDR2 from the germline V gene are LGHNA and YNFKEQ. The CDR3 is CASSQEGQVADEAFF. The CDR3 DNA is TGTGCCAGCAGCCAAGAGGGACAGGTGGCCGATGAAGCTTTCTTT.